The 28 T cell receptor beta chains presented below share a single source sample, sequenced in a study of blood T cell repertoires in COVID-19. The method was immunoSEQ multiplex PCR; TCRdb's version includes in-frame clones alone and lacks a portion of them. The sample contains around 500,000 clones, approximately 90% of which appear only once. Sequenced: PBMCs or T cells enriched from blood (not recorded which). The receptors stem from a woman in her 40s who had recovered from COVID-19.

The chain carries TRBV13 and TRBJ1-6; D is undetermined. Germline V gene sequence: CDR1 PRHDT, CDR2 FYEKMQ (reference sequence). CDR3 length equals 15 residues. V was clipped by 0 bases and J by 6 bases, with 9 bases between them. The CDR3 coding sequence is TGTGCCAGCAGCTTAGGGCGGCCTTTTAATTCACCCCTCCACTTT. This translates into CASSLGRPFNSPLHF.

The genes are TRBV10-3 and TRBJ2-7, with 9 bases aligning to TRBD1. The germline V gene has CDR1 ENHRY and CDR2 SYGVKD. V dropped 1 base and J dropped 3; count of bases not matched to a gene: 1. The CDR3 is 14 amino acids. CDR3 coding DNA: TGTGCCATCAGTGAGTGGACAGGGGTCTACGAGCAGTACTTC. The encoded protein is CAISEWTGVYEQYF.

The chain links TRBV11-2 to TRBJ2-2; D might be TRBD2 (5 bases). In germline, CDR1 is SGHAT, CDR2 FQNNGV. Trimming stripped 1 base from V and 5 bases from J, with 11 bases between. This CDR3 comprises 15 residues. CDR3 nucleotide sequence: TGTGCCAGCAGCTTAGTCGGGAAGTTTACCGGGGAGCTGTTTTTT. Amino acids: CASSLVGKFTGELFF.

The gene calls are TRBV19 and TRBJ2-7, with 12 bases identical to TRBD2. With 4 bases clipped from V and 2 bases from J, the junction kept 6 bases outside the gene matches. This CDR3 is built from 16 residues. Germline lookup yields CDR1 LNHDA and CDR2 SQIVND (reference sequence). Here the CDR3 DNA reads TGTGCCAGTAGTAGAACTAGCGGGAGGAGGACCTACGAGCAGTACTTC. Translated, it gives CASSRTSGRRTYEQYF.

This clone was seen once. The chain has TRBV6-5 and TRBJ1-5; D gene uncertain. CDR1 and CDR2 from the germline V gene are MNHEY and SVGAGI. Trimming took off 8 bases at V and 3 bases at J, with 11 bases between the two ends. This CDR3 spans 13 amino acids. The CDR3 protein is CASERGSNQPQHF. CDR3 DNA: TGTGCCAGCGAACGGGGTTCCAATCAGCCCCAGCATTTT.

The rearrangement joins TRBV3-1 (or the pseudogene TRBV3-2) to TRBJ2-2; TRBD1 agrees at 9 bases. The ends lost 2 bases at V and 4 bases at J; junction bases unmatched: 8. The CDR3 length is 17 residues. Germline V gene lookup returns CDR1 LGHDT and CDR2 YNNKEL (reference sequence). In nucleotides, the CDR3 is TGTGCCAGCAGCCAAACGCGGGACAGGGTTTTCACCGGGGAGCTGTTTTTT. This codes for CASSQTRDRVFTGELFF.

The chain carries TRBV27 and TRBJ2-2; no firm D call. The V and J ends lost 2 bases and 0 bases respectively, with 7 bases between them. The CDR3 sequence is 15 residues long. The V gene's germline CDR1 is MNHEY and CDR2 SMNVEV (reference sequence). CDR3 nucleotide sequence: TGTGCCAGCAGTTTAGTTACTCCGAACACCGGGGAGCTGTTTTTT. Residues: CASSLVTPNTGELFF.

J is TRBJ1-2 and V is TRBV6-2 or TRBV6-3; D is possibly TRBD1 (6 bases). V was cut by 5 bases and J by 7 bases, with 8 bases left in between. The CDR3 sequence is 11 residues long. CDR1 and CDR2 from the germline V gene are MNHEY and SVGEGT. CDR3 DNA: TGTGCCAGCAGTGGGACAAGTGGCTACACCTTC. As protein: CASSGTSGYTF.

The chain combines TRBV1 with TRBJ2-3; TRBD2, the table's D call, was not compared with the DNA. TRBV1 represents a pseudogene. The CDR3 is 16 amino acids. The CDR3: CTSSHRLAGRSDTQYF. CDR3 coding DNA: TGCACCAGCAGCCACAGACTAGCGGGAAGATCAGATACGCAGTATTTT.

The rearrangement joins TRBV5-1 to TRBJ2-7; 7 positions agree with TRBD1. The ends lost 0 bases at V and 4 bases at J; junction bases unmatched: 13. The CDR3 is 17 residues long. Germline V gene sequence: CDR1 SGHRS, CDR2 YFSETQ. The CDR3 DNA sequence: TGCGCCAGCAGCTTGGGATCGGGCTCGGGGACAGCTTACGAGCAGTACTTC. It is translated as CASSLGSGSGTAYEQYF.

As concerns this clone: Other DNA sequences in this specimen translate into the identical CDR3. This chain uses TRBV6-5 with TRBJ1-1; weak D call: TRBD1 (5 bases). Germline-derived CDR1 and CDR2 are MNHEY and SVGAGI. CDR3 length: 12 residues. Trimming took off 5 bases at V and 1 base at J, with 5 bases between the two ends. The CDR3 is CASSTGNTEAFF. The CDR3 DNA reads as TGTGCCAGCAGTACAGGGAACACTGAAGCTTTCTTT.

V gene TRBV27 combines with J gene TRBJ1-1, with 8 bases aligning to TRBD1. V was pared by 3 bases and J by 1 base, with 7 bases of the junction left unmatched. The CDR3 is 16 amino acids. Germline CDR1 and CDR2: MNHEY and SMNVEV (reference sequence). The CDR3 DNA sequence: TGTGCCAGCAGTTTCTCCGACAGGGGTGAGAACACTGAAGCTTTCTTT. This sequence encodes CASSFSDRGENTEAFF.

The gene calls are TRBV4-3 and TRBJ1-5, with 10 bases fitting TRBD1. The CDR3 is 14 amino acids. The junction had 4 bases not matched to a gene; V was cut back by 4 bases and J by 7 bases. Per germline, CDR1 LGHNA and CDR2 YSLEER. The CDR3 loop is CASSRGQGGQPQHF. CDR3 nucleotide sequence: TGCGCCAGCAGCCGAGGACAGGGGGGCCAGCCCCAGCATTTT.

This CDR3 is CASSFSGVYEQYF. The CDR3, as DNA: TGTGCCAGCAGTTTTTCAGGGGTCTACGAGCAGTACTTC. The chain carries TRBV12-3 or TRBV12-4 and TRBJ2-7; a weak D match, TRBD1 (6 bases). This CDR3 contains 13 residues. Trimming shortened V by 3 bases and J by 3 bases, and 9 bases separated the two germline ends.

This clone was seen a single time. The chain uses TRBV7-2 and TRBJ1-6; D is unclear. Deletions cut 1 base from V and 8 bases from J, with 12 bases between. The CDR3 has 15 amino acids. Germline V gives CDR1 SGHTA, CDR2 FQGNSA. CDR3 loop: CASSLVALLDSPLHF. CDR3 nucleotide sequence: TGTGCCAGCAGCTTAGTAGCACTCCTGGATTCACCCCTCCACTTT.

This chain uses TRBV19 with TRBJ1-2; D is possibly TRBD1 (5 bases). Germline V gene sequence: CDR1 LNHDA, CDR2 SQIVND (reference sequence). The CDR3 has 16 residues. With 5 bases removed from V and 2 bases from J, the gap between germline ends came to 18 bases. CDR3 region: CASSLLGGEGNYGYTF. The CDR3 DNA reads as TGTGCCAGTAGTCTATTGGGAGGGGAGGGGAACTATGGCTACACCTTC.

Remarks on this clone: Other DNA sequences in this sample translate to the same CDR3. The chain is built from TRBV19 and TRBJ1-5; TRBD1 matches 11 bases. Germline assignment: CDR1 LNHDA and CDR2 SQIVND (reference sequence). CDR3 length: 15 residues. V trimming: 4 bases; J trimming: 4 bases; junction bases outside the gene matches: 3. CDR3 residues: CASSKGTGGNQPQHF. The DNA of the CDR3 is TGTGCCAGTAGTAAAGGGACAGGGGGAAATCAGCCCCAGCATTTT.

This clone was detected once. The chain's CDR3 is CASSQTSGSWSDTQYF. In DNA form, the CDR3 reads TGCGCCAGCAGCCAGACTAGCGGGAGTTGGTCAGATACGCAGTATTTT. The chain links TRBV4-3 to TRBJ2-3; 12 nucleotides match TRBD2. In germline, CDR1 is LGHNA, CDR2 YSLEER. Trimming took 3 bases from V and 4 from J; bases not matched to a gene: 5. CDR3 length: 16 amino acids.

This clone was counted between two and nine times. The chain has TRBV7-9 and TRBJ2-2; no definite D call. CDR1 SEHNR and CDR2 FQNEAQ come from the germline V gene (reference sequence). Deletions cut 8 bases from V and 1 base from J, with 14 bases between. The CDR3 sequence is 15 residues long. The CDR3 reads CASQNLPQNTGELFF. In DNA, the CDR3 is TGTGCCAGCCAAAACCTCCCACAGAACACCGGGGAGCTGTTTTTT.

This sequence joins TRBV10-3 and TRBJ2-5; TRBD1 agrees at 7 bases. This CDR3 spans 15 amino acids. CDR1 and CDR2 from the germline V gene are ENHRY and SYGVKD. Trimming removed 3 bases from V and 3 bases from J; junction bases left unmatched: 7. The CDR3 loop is CAISEPGTDEETQYF. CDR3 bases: TGTGCCATCAGTGAACCCGGGACAGACGAAGAGACCCAGTACTTC.

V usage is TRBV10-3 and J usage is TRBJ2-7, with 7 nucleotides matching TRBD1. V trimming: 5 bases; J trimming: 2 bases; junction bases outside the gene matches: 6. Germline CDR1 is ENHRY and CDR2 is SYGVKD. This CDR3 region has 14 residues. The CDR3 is CAISKGQPPYEQYF. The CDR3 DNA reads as TGTGCCATCAGTAAGGGACAGCCCCCCTACGAGCAGTACTTC.

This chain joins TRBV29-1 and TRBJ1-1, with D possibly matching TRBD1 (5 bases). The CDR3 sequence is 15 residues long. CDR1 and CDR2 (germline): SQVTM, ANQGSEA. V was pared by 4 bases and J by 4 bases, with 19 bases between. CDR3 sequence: CSVVLLGGAGTEAFF. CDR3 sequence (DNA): TGCAGCGTTGTGCTGTTGGGGGGAGCGGGCACTGAAGCTTTCTTT.

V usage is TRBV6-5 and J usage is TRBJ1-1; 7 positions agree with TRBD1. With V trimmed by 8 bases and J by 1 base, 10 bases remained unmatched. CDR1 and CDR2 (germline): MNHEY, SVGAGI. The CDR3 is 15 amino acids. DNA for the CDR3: TGTGCCAGCCATAAGCAGGGGGGTCGGAACACTGAAGCTTTCTTT. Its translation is CASHKQGGRNTEAFF.

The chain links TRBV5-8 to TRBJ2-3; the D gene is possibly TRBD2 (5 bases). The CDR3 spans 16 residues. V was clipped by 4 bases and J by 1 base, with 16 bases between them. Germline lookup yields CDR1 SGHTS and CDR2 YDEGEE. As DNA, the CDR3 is TGTGCCAGCAGCGCTCGAGGGTTCGCAGGCACAGATACGCAGTATTTT. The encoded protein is CASSARGFAGTDTQYF. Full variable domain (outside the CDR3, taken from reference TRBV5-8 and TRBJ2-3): EAGVTQSPTHLIKTRGQQATLRCSPISGHTSVYWYQQALGLGLQFLLWYDEGEERNRGNFPPRFSGRQFPNYSSELNVNALELEDSALYLCASSARGFAGTDTQYFGPGTRLTVL.

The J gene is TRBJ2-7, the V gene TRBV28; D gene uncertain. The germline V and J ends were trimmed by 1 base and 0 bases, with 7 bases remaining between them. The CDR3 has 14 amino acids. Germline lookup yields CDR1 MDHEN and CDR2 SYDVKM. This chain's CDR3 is CASSLSESSYEQYF. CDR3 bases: TGTGCCAGCAGTTTATCCGAGAGCTCCTACGAGCAGTACTTC.

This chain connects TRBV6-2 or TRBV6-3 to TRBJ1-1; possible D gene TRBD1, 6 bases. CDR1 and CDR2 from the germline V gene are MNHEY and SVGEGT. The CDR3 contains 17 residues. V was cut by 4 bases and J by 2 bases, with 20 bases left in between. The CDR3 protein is CASSSGQLTGLNTEAFF. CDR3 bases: TGTGCCAGCAGTTCAGGACAGTTAACAGGCCTCAACACTGAAGCTTTCTTT.

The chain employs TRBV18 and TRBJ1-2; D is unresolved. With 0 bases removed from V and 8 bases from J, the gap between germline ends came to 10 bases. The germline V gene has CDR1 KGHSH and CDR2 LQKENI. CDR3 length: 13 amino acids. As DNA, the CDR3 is TGTGCCAGCTCACCACCCTGGCGAGGGGGCTACACCTTC. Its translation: CASSPPWRGGYTF.

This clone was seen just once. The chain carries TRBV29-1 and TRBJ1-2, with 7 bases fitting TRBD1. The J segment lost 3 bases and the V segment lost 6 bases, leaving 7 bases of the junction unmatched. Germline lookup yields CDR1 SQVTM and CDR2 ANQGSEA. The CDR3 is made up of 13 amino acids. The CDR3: CSVDRQGDYGYTF. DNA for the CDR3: TGCAGCGTCGACCGACAGGGTGACTATGGCTACACCTTC. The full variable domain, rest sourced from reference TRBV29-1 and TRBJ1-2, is SAVISQKPSRDICQRGTSLTIQCQVDSQVTMMFWYRQQPGQSLTLIATANQGSEATYESGFVIDKFPISRPNLTFSTLTVSNMSPEDSSIYLCSVDRQGDYGYTFGSGTRLTVV.